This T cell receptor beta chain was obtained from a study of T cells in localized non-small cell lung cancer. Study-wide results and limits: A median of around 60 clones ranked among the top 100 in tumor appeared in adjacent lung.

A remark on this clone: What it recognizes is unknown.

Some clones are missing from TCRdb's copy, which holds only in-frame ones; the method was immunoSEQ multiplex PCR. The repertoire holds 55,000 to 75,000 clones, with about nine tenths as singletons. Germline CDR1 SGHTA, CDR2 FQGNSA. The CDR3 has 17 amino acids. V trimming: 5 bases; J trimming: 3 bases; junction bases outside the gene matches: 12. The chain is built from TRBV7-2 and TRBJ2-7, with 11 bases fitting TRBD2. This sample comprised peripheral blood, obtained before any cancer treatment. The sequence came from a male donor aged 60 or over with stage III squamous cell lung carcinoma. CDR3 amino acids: CASSKSLSGGAFYEQYF. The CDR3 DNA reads TGTGCCAGCAGCAAATCCCTTAGCGGGGGGGCCTTCTACGAGCAGTACTTC.